This passage covers 5 T cell receptor beta chains from one sample sequenced in a study of Graves' ophthalmopathy and Graves' hyperthyroidism. Amplification of TCR beta CDR3 regions used RNA transcripts. A first-round RT-PCR used HTBI primers, followed by a second-round multiplex PCR. MiXCR was run by TCRdb on the multiplex PCR reads, yielding one entry per CDR3 protein. The data contain hundreds of thousands of distinct CDR3 sequences, around a fifth of them singletons. Sequenced sample: peripheral blood. These receptors came from a woman between 18 and 29 years old with stable Graves' hyperthyroidism. Some clones in this sample may be carry-over from other donors' samples.

This clonotype was observed many times. The chain has TRBV7-2 and TRBJ1-6, with 10 bases aligning to TRBD1. The length of the CDR3 is 16 residues. The ends lost 4 bases at V and 10 bases at J; junction bases unmatched: 10. Germline CDR1 reads SGHTA; CDR2 reads FQGNSA. The CDR3 bases are TGTGCCAGCAGCTCCGGGACAGGGGTAGGTTGGTCACCCCTCCACTTT. Residues: CASSSGTGVGWSPLHF.

In its sample, this clonotype was seen a few times. The V call is TRBV12-3 or TRBV12-4, the J call TRBJ1-1; TRBD1 is a possible D gene (5 bases). The CDR3 is 13 residues long. V shed 8 bases and J shed 0 bases, with 10 bases lying between them. In DNA form, the CDR3 reads TGTGCCAGCGGCAGGGTGGTGAACACTGAAGCTTTCTTT. Encoded protein: CASGRVVNTEAFF.

V and J are TRBV6-1 and TRBJ2-7; D may be TRBD2 (5 bases). V lost 11 bases and J lost 3, with 17 bases in between. There are 13 residues in the CDR3. Germline V gives CDR1 MNHNS, CDR2 SASEGT. The CDR3 nucleotides are TGTGCCCCGGACTCGTGGATGGACTACGAGCAGTACTTC. It codes for CAPDSWMDYEQYF.

This clonotype came up many times. CDR3: CSAPGTTNTGELFF. The CDR3 DNA follows: TGCAGTGCTCCCGGGACAACGAACACCGGGGAGCTGTTTTTT. V gene TRBV20-1 combines with J gene TRBJ2-2; possibly TRBD1 for D (6 bases). The CDR3 runs to 14 residues. CDR1 and CDR2 from the germline V gene are DFQATT and SNEGSKA (reference sequence). With 5 bases removed from V and 0 bases from J, the gap between germline ends came to 10 bases.

This clonotype was seen a few times. The J gene is TRBJ2-7, the V gene TRBV7-3; D might be TRBD2 (6 bases). The CDR3 has 15 residues. V shed 0 bases and J shed 0 bases, with 9 bases lying between them. The germline V gene encodes CDR1 SGHTA and CDR2 FQGTGA. The DNA for the CDR3 is TGTGCCAGCAGCTTAACTGCGGGGAGCTCCTACGAGCAGTACTTC. It codes for CASSLTAGSSYEQYF.